A selection of T cell receptor beta chains follows, all from one sample in a study of blood T cell repertoires in COVID-19. Only in-frame clones appear in the TCRdb table, and some are missing; sequencing was by immunoSEQ multiplex PCR. The sample yields 220,000 or so clones, roughly 85% seen once. Source material: peripheral blood. These receptors were collected from a woman of 80 years or more with acute or convalescent COVID-19. Both conserved end residues are part of each CDR3. Size is stated for part of the rows, as once, few or many counts, or as a class when the clone is expanded.

>-|TRBV24-1
CATSEETGGEYSNQPQHF
>-|TRBV27
CASSPPLGAPLHF
>-|TRBV25-1
CASKWTGFYGYTF
>-|TRBV19
CASSIDGLAGGQSRYNEQFF
>-|TRBV7-3
CASSLRYNSPLHF
>-|TRBV18
CASSPSTVLVNTEAFF
>-|TRBV19
CASNRGLGTEAFF
>-|TRBV10-3
CAISAAQGVGEKLFF
>-|TRBV9
CASSVGRGTDTQYF
>-|TRBV11-3
CASSLSASPGNTIYF
>-|TRBV7-2
CASSFFLGGSNQPQHF
>-|TRBV1
CTSNAGEVTDTQYF
>-|TRBV2
CASKLAGGPRTDTQYF
>once|TRBV5-1
CASSLEEARNYGYTF
>few|TRBV2
CASSREGARTEAFF
>-|TRBV7-3
CASSQGMDQPQHF
>-|TRBV7-8
CASSLVQGGYEPQHF
>few|TRBV10-3
CAISGTGDYGYTF
>few|TRBV4-1
CASSQEAGQVRANYGYTF
>-|TRBV9
CASSVALHTGEETQYF
>many|TRBV30
CALKGDQTEAFF
>-|TRBV13
CASSYASGTGVYGYTF
>-|TRBV5-1
CASSGTIPNTGELFF
>-|TRBV18
CASSPGQRTGELFF
>once|TRBV7-3
CASSWRGAGGRTDTQYF
>few|TRBV21-1
CASSKLQGNQPQHF
>-|TRBV5-1
CASSPSGTDYGYTF
>once|TRBV9
CASSVRTENTEAFF
>-|TRBV28
CASSRTGTSGANVLTF